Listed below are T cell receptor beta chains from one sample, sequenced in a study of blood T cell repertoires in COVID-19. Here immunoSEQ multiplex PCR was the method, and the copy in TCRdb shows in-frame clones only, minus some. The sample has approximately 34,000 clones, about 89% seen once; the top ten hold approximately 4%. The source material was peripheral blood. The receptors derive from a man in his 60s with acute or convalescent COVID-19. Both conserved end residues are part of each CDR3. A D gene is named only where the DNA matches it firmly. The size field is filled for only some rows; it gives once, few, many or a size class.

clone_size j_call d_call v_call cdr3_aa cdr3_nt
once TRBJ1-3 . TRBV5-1 CASSLAVSGNTIYF TGCGCCAGCAGCTTGGCGGTCTCTGGAAACACCATATATTTT
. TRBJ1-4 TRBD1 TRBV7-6 CASSLGPTGGREKLFF TGTGCCAGCAGCTTAGGTCCCACAGGGGGTCGGGAAAAACTGTTTTTT
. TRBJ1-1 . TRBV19 CASSRPFRGGGTEAFF TGTGCCAGTAGCCGACCTTTTCGTGGGGGGGGCACTGAAGCTTTCTTT
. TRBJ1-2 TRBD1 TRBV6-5 CASRWTGGLYGYTF TGTGCCAGCAGATGGACAGGGGGCCTCTATGGCTACACCTTC
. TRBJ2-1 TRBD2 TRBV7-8 CASSFRIAGGPSDEQFF TGTGCCAGCAGCTTTAGAATAGCGGGAGGGCCGTCGGATGAGCAGTTCTTC
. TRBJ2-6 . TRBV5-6 CASRVGQGLTGANVLTF TGTGCCAGCAGGGTGGGGCAGGGACTGACTGGGGCCAACGTCCTGACTTTC
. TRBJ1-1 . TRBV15 CATSREANTEAFF TGTGCCACCAGCAGAGAAGCGAACACTGAAGCTTTCTTT
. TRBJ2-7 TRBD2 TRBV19 CASSFRGGTQSYEQYF TGTGCCAGTAGCTTCCGGGGGGGGACACAATCCTACGAGCAGTACTTC
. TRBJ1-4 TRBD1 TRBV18 CASSLQGATNEKLFF TGTGCCAGCTCTCTCCAGGGGGCAACTAATGAAAAACTGTTTTTT
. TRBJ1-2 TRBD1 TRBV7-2 CASSLAGTGLHGYTF TGTGCCAGCAGCTTAGCCGGGACAGGGTTACATGGCTACACCTTC
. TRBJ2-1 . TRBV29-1 CSVVRTFLNEQFF TGCAGCGTTGTCCGGACATTCCTTAATGAGCAGTTCTTC
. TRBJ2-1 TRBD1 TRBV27 CASSQPPGQGMNEQFF TGTGCCAGCAGTCAACCTCCGGGACAGGGTATGAATGAGCAGTTCTTC
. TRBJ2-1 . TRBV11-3 CASSSGAYNEQFF TGTGCCAGCAGCTCGGGGGCCTACAATGAGCAGTTCTTC
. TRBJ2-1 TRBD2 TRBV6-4 CASSTSVDINEQFF TGTGCCAGCAGTACTAGCGTGGATATCAATGAGCAGTTCTTC
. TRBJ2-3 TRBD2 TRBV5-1 CASSPGLAGDTQYF TGCGCCAGCAGCCCGGGACTAGCGGGAGATACGCAGTATTTT
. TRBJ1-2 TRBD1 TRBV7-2 CASSPGTANYGYTF TGTGCCAGCAGCCCAGGGACAGCTAACTATGGCTACACCTTC
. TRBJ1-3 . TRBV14 CASSQDLSGFFGNTIYF TGTGCCAGCAGCCAGGACCTATCGGGGTTTTTTGGAAACACCATATATTTT
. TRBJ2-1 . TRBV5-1 CASSLAGSSYNEQFF TGCGCCAGCAGCTTGGCCGGTAGCTCCTACAATGAGCAGTTCTTC
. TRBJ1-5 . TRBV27 CASSTYSNQPQHF TGTGCCAGCAGTACCTATAGCAATCAGCCCCAGCATTTT
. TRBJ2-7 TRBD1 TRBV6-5 CASSYSRGQGHEQYF TGTGCCAGCAGTTACTCGCGGGGACAGGGCCACGAGCAGTACTTC
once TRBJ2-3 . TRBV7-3 CASSSGTDTQYF TGTGCCAGCAGCTCGGGAACAGATACGCAGTATTTT
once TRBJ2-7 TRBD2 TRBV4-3 CASSIKAGGPGEQYF TGCGCCAGCAGTATTAAAGCGGGAGGGCCGGGAGAGCAGTACTTC
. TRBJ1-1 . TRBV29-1 CSVSTLNTEAFF TGCAGCGTTTCAACTTTGAACACTGAAGCTTTCTTT
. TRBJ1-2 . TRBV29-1 CSTGLGGPYGYTF TGCAGCACGGGTCTCGGGGGGCCCTATGGCTACACCTTC
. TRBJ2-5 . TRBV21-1 CASRPLSGRACEETQYF TGTGCCAGCAGACCCCTGAGCGGGAGGGCCTGTGAAGAGACCCAGTACTTC
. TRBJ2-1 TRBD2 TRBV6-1 CASSDPGTSGRNSYNEQFF TGTGCCAGCAGTGACCCCGGGACTAGCGGGAGGAACTCCTACAATGAGCAGTTCTTC
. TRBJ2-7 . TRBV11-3 CASSSSGWDEQYF TGTGCCAGCAGCAGTAGCGGATGGGACGAGCAGTACTTC
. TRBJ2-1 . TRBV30 CAWSGPRLVNNEQFF TGTGCCTGGAGTGGCCCCCGACTAGTCAACAATGAGCAGTTCTTC
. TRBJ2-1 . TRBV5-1 CASSLLAHSSYNEQFF TGCGCCAGCAGCTTGTTGGCGCACAGCTCCTACAATGAGCAGTTCTTC
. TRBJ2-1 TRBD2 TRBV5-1 CASSPSGITLNEQFF TGCGCCAGCAGCCCTAGCGGGATCACATTAAATGAGCAGTTCTTC
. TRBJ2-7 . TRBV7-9 CASSLWGEAAYEQYF TGTGCCAGCAGCTTATGGGGAGAGGCGGCCTACGAGCAGTACTTC
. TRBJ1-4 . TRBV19 CASSPGWDFNEKLFF TGTGCCAGTAGCCCGGGCTGGGACTTTAATGAAAAACTGTTTTTT
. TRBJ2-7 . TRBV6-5 CASSYSFGYEQYF TGTGCCAGCAGTTACTCGTTCGGCTACGAGCAGTACTTC
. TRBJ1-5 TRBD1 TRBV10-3 CAISEDGTVGQPQHF TGTGCCATCAGTGAAGATGGGACAGTGGGTCAGCCCCAGCATTTT
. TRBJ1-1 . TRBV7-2 CASSLVGGNTEAFF TGTGCCAGCAGCTTAGTAGGGGGGAACACTGAAGCTTTCTTT
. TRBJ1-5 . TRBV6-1 CASSEQLYSNQPQHF TGTGCCAGCAGTGAACAACTCTATAGCAATCAGCCCCAGCATTTT
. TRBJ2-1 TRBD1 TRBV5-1 CASRPPGTGDNEQFF TGCGCCAGCAGACCCCCCGGGACAGGGGACAATGAGCAGTTCTTC
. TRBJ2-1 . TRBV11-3 CASKVALSSYNEQFF TGTGCCAGCAAAGTGGCCTTAAGCTCCTACAATGAGCAGTTCTTC
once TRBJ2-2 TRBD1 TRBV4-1 CASSQERQGSTGELFF TGCGCCAGCAGCCAAGAGCGACAGGGGAGCACCGGGGAGCTGTTTTTT
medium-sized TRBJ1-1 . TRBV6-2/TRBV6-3 CASSFQWEAFF TGTGCCAGCAGTTTCCAGTGGGAAGCTTTCTTT
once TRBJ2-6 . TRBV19 CASTTGTPAGANVLTF TGTGCCAGTACCACCGGGACACCGGCTGGGGCCAACGTCCTGACTTTC
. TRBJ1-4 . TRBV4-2 CASRRTNEKLFF TGTGCCAGCAGGCGGACTAATGAAAAACTGTTTTTT
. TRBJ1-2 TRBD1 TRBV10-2 CASRKGGGDRGTGYTF TGCGCCAGCAGAAAAGGTGGAGGGGACAGGGGCACGGGCTACACCTTC
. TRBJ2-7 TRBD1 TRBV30 CAWSLDRGRHEQYF TGTGCCTGGAGTTTGGACAGGGGGAGACACGAGCAGTACTTC
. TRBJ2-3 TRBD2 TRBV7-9 CASSSLAGGGTDTQYF TGTGCCAGCAGCTCCCTAGCGGGAGGTGGCACAGATACGCAGTATTTT
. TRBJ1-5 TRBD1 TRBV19 CASSIDRGLWQPQHF TGTGCCAGTAGTATAGACAGGGGGCTTTGGCAGCCCCAGCATTTT
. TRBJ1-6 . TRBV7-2 CASSFVVLQGTYNSPLHF TGTGCCAGCAGCTTCGTAGTCCTTCAGGGGACCTATAATTCACCCCTCCACTTT